These T cell receptor beta chains were read from a single sample in a study of T cells after yellow fever vaccination. Using its own MiXCR run on the 5' RACE reads, TCRdb lists one record per CDR3 protein. The sample includes about 360,000 distinct CDR3 sequences, 6% to 8% of them seen just once. The sequences come from PBMCs, collected 5 days after the yellow fever booster vaccination. These receptors all stem from a young man who received the YFV17D yellow fever vaccine. The CDR3 runs from the conserved cysteine through the conserved F or W. Each record gives: J gene, clone size, V gene, D gene, CDR3 DNA, CDR3 protein. A D gene is named only where the DNA matches it firmly. A clone size is listed for some rows: how often the clone was seen (once, few, many), or a class if it is expanded.

j_gene: TRBJ2-7
abundance: many
v_gene: TRBV7-2
d_gene: .
CDR3nt: TGTGCCAGCAGCCCCCGGCAGGGGACCTACGAGCAGTACTTC
CDR3aa: CASSPRQGTYEQYF

j_gene: TRBJ2-7
abundance: few
v_gene: TRBV6-5
d_gene: .
CDR3nt: TGTGCCAGCAGTTACGACCGGGACAAGAGCTCCTACGAGCAGTACTTC
CDR3aa: CASSYDRDKSSYEQYF

j_gene: TRBJ2-1
abundance: many
v_gene: TRBV10-3
d_gene: TRBD1
CDR3nt: TGTGCCATCAGAACCGGGACAGGGGGCCTTTCGAGCTCCTACAATGAGCAGTTCTTC
CDR3aa: CAIRTGTGGLSSSYNEQFF

j_gene: TRBJ2-5
abundance: few
v_gene: TRBV7-2
d_gene: TRBD1
CDR3nt: TGTGCCAGCAGCTTAGCCGCGGCAGGGGGCAGAGAGACCCAGTACTTC
CDR3aa: CASSLAAAGGRETQYF

j_gene: TRBJ2-7
abundance: few
v_gene: TRBV20-1
d_gene: .
CDR3nt: TGCAGTGCTAATAAGAGGGTCGGTTACGAGCAGTACTTC
CDR3aa: CSANKRVGYEQYF

j_gene: TRBJ2-3
abundance: few
v_gene: TRBV20-1
d_gene: .
CDR3nt: TGCAGTGCTAGAGGGGCTCCGGTCTCCCCAGATACGCAGTATTTT
CDR3aa: CSARGAPVSPDTQYF

j_gene: TRBJ1-1
abundance: many
v_gene: TRBV7-2
d_gene: .
CDR3nt: TGTGCCAGCAGCTTAGGGTCAGGCTGGACTGAAGCTTTCTTT
CDR3aa: CASSLGSGWTEAFF

j_gene: TRBJ2-5
abundance: many
v_gene: TRBV7-2
d_gene: .
CDR3nt: TGTGCCAGCAGCTTAAGTGGGTTCGGAGGGACCCAGTACTTC
CDR3aa: CASSLSGFGGTQYF

j_gene: TRBJ2-2
abundance: many
v_gene: TRBV6-1
d_gene: TRBD1
CDR3nt: TGTGCCAGCAGTCCCTTAGGGGGCGGACTCCACACCGGGGAGCTGTTTTTT
CDR3aa: CASSPLGGGLHTGELFF

j_gene: TRBJ2-5
abundance: .
v_gene: TRBV12-3/TRBV12-4
d_gene: .
CDR3nt: TGTGCCAGCAGTCAGGGGTGGTGGGAGACCCAGTACTTC
CDR3aa: CASSQGWWETQYF

j_gene: TRBJ2-7
abundance: .
v_gene: TRBV10-3
d_gene: .
CDR3nt: TGTGCCATCAAAGGACAGTTTTCCTACGAGCAGTACTTC
CDR3aa: CAIKGQFSYEQYF

j_gene: TRBJ2-7
abundance: many
v_gene: TRBV4-3
d_gene: TRBD1
CDR3nt: TGCGCCAGCAGCGCCGGGACAGGGGCTCCATACGAGCAGTACTTC
CDR3aa: CASSAGTGAPYEQYF

j_gene: TRBJ1-2
abundance: few
v_gene: TRBV6-2/TRBV6-3
d_gene: .
CDR3nt: TGTGCCAGCAGTTACTTGGGGAATGGCTACACCTTC
CDR3aa: CASSYLGNGYTF

j_gene: TRBJ1-6
abundance: few
v_gene: TRBV28
d_gene: .
CDR3nt: TGTGCCAGCAGGGGGGTGACACCCCTCCACTTT
CDR3aa: CASRGVTPLHF

j_gene: TRBJ2-3
abundance: many
v_gene: TRBV5-1
d_gene: .
CDR3nt: TGCGCCAGCAAGGCATCAAATTTGGCAGATACGCAGTATTTT
CDR3aa: CASKASNLADTQYF

j_gene: TRBJ2-1
abundance: many
v_gene: TRBV4-2
d_gene: TRBD1
CDR3nt: TGTGCCAGCAGATGGACAGGGGGCAGTGAGCAGTTCTTC
CDR3aa: CASRWTGGSEQFF

j_gene: TRBJ2-7
abundance: many
v_gene: TRBV7-9
d_gene: .
CDR3nt: TGTGCCAGCAGCTTATTGTCCGAACCCTTGGAGCAGTACTTC
CDR3aa: CASSLLSEPLEQYF

j_gene: TRBJ2-7
abundance: many
v_gene: TRBV15
d_gene: TRBD2
CDR3nt: TGTGCCACCAGCGACTATCGGGAGGGCCGCGAGCAGTACTTC
CDR3aa: CATSDYREGREQYF

j_gene: TRBJ2-1
abundance: few
v_gene: TRBV9
d_gene: TRBD1
CDR3nt: TGTGCCAGCAGCGCAAACCGGGACAGGGTGGGGGATGAGCAGTTCTTC
CDR3aa: CASSANRDRVGDEQFF

j_gene: TRBJ1-1
abundance: few
v_gene: TRBV6-2/TRBV6-3
d_gene: .
CDR3nt: TGTGCCAGCAGTTACCCCAAGGGAGGGTCCCCGAACACTGAAGCTTTCTTT
CDR3aa: CASSYPKGGSPNTEAFF